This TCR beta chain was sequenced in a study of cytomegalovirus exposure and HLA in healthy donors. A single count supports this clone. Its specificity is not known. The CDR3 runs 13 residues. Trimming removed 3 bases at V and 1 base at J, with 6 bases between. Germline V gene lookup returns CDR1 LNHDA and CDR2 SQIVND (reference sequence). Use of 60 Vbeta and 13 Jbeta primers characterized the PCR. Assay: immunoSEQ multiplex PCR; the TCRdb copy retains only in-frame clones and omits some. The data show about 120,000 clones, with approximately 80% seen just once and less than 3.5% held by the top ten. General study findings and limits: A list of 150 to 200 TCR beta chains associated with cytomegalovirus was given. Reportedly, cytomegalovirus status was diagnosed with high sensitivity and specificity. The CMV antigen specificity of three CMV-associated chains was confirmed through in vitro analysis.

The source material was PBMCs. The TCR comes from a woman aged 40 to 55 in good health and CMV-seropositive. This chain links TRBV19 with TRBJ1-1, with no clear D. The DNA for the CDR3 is TGTGCCAGTAGTATCTTTTGGAACACTGAAGCTTTCTTT. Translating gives CASSIFWNTEAFF. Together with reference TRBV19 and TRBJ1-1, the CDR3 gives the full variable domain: DGGITQSPKYLFRKEGQNVTLSCEQNLNHDAMYWYRQDPGQGLRLIYYSQIVNDFQKGDIAEGYSVSREKKESFPLTVTSAQKNPTAFYLCASSIFWNTEAFFGQGTRLTVV.